The 25 T cell receptor beta chains below come from one sample, sequenced in a study of Graves' ophthalmopathy and Graves' hyperthyroidism. Investigators amplified TCR beta CDR3 regions from RNA transcripts. RT-PCR with HTBI primers came first, then second-round multiplex PCR. TCRdb called the multiplex PCR reads again in MiXCR, with one record for every CDR3 protein. The table lists 300,000 or so distinct CDR3 sequences, 17% of them singletons. Input material: peripheral blood. Every receptor here comes from an adult man with Graves' ophthalmopathy.

This clonotype showed up many times. This chain connects TRBV12-5 to TRBJ1-2, with 7 positions matching TRBD1. CDR3 length: 13 amino acids. Per germline, CDR1 LGHNT and CDR2 FRNRAP. The V segment lost 5 bases and the J segment 4 bases; nucleotides outside the gene matches: 4. CDR3 DNA sequence: TGTGCTAGTGGTCCCCAGGGGGGCTATGGCTACACCTTC. Translation: CASGPQGGYGYTF. The full variable domain, its missing parts supplied by reference TRBV12-5 and TRBJ1-2, is DARVTQTPRHKVTEMGQEVTMRCQPILGHNTVFWYRQTMMQGLELLAYFRNRAPLDDSGMPKDRFSAEMPDATLATLKIQPSEPRDSAVYFCASGPQGGYGYTFGSGTRLTVV.

At least ten counts were recorded for this clonotype. The chain is built from TRBV11-1 and TRBJ2-5; 13 positions agree with TRBD2. Trimming cost V 5 bases and J 3 bases; bases outside gene matches: 12. The CDR3 has 18 amino acids. Germline V gene sequence: CDR1 SGHAT, CDR2 FQDESV (reference sequence). This CDR3 reads CASSPRTSGSPGKETQYF. The CDR3 nucleotides read TGTGCCAGCAGCCCAAGGACTAGCGGGAGTCCCGGTAAAGAGACCCAGTACTTC.

This clonotype was counted between two and nine times. V usage is TRBV6-1 and J usage is TRBJ2-5; possible D gene TRBD2, 5 bases. The CDR3 extends over 14 amino acids. Germline V gives CDR1 MNHNS, CDR2 SASEGT. Deletions cut 11 bases from V and 6 bases from J, with 22 bases between. CDR3 coding DNA: TGTGCCGGCAATAACGTGGGAGTATTCCAGACCCAGTACTTC. This gives the protein CAGNNVGVFQTQYF.

This clonotype was seen repeatedly, ten times or more. The chain carries TRBV19 and TRBJ2-7; 10 bases match TRBD1. V shed 5 bases and J 2 bases; nucleotides not matched to a gene: 6. The germline V gene encodes CDR1 LNHDA and CDR2 SQIVND (reference sequence). The CDR3 length is 15 residues. The CDR3 DNA reads as TGTGCCAGTAGTCGAACCGGGACAGGGGCCTACGAGCAGTACTTC. Protein product: CASSRTGTGAYEQYF.

This clonotype has ten or more counts. The CDR3 DNA follows: TGTGCCAGCAGCACCCTCCAGGGCGCGGGGGCCAACGTCCTGACTTTC. Protein: CASSTLQGAGANVLTF. V is TRBV7-9 and J is TRBJ2-6; tentative D call: TRBD1 (5 bases). V lost 5 bases, J lost 4 bases, and 15 bases lay in between. Germline V gene sequence: CDR1 SEHNR, CDR2 FQNEAQ (reference sequence). This CDR3 is built from 16 residues.

Many counts were recorded for this clonotype. V gene TRBV12-3 or TRBV12-4 combines with J gene TRBJ1-5; TRBD1 is a possible D gene (5 bases). The CDR3 covers 13 residues. Trimming pared 4 bases from V and 5 bases from J, leaving 9 bases between. CDR3 nucleotides: TGTGCCAGCAGTTACGACAGAGATCAGCCCCAGCATTTT. It yields the protein CASSYDRDQPQHF.

This sequence joins TRBV11-3 and TRBJ1-2, with D unclear. Germline-derived CDR1 and CDR2 are SGHNT and YENEEA. CDR3 size: 14 residues. The germline V and J ends were trimmed by 5 bases and 0 bases, with 10 bases remaining between them. The CDR3 bases are TGTGCCAGCAGCCCGGACGGACCTAACTATGGCTACACCTTC. Protein sequence: CASSPDGPNYGYTF.

This clonotype appeared many times. The chain joins TRBV11-2 to TRBJ2-7, with 7 nucleotides matching TRBD2. The junction had 9 bases not matched to a gene; V was cut back by 4 bases and J by 3 bases. Germline-derived CDR1 and CDR2 are SGHAT and FQNNGV. The CDR3 length is 15 residues. For the CDR3, the DNA is TGTGCCAGCAGCTCACTAGCGATGATCTACTACGAGCAGTACTTC. Translated: CASSSLAMIYYEQYF. Full variable domain (missing parts from reference TRBV11-2 and TRBJ2-7): EAGVAQSPRYKIIEKRQSVAFWCNPISGHATLYWYQQILGQGPKLLIQFQNNGVVDDSQLPKDRFSAERLKGVDSTLKIQPAKLEDSAVYLCASSSLAMIYYEQYFGPGTRLTVT.

Many counts were recorded for this clonotype. This chain uses TRBV9 with TRBJ2-7; D is ambiguous. The CDR3 length is 16 residues. Trimming left V 0 bases short and J 2 bases short, with 15 bases between. Germline lookup yields CDR1 SGDLS and CDR2 YYNGEE. The CDR3 nucleotides are TGTGCCAGCAGCGTAGCCGGCGTCGCGGAGACCTACGAGCAGTACTTC. It is translated as CASSVAGVAETYEQYF. The whole variable domain, filled in from reference TRBV9 and TRBJ2-7, reads DSGVTQTPKHLITATGQRVTLRCSPRSGDLSVYWYQQSLDQGLQFLIQYYNGEERAKGNILERFSAQQFPDLHSELNLSSLELGDSALYFCASSVAGVAETYEQYFGPGTRLTVT.

This clonotype was recorded at least ten times. V and J are TRBV18 and TRBJ1-2; TRBD1 agrees at 7 bases. V lost 3 bases, J lost 4 bases, and 8 bases stayed unmatched. In germline, CDR1 is KGHSH, CDR2 LQKENI. There are 15 residues in the CDR3. Here the CDR3 DNA reads TGTGCCAGCTCACCTTCCCGGGACAGACCCTATGGCTACACCTTC. Residues: CASSPSRDRPYGYTF.

This clonotype was observed a handful of times. The rearrangement uses TRBV18 and TRBJ1-2, with D uncertain. Germline CDR1 is KGHSH and CDR2 is LQKENI. CDR3 length: 15 residues. Trimming shortened V by 3 bases and J by 4 bases, and 15 bases separated the two germline ends. The CDR3 DNA is TGTGCCAGCTCACCTCCCCAGGCGGAGGGCTATGGCTACACCTTC. Amino acids: CASSPPQAEGYGYTF. Together with reference TRBV18 and TRBJ1-2, the CDR3 gives the full variable domain: NAGVMQNPRHLVRRRGQEARLRCSPMKGHSHVYWYRQLPEEGLKFMVYLQKENIIDESGMPKERFSAEFPKEGPSILRIQQVVRGDSAAYFCASSPPQAEGYGYTFGSGTRLTVV.

This clonotype was observed at least ten times. The chain couples TRBV6-1 to TRBJ1-3; D is ambiguous. V gave up 10 bases and J gave up 0 bases, with 10 bases separating them. The CDR3 covers 13 residues. The V gene's germline CDR1 is MNHNS and CDR2 SASEGT. The CDR3 bases are TGTGCCACCTCTAGGTCCTCTGGAAACACCATATATTTT. It codes for CATSRSSGNTIYF.

This clonotype occurred many times. The chain couples TRBV7-3 to TRBJ1-6; no definite D call. CDR3 length equals 15 residues. The germline V and J ends were trimmed by 2 bases and 4 bases, with 9 bases remaining between them. Germline V CDR1 and CDR2: SGHTA, FQGTGA. The CDR3 DNA follows: TGTGCCAGCAGCTTATCGGCGGAATATAATTCACCCCTCCACTTT. This sequence encodes CASSLSAEYNSPLHF.

This clonotype has a count of ten or more. This chain links TRBV7-2 with TRBJ1-6; D is uncertain. In germline, CDR1 is SGHTA, CDR2 FQGNSA. There are 12 residues in the CDR3. V was trimmed by 2 bases and J by 15 bases, leaving 11 bases between them. The DNA for the CDR3 is TGTGCCAGCAGCTTAACCCCGGCGGTCCTCCACTTT. Translated: CASSLTPAVLHF.

The gene calls are TRBV28 and TRBJ2-7; possibly TRBD1 for D (6 bases). Trimming took off 7 bases at V and 2 bases at J, with 12 bases between the two ends. Germline V CDR1 and CDR2: MDHEN, SYDVKM. The CDR3 covers 13 residues. The CDR3 bases are TGTGCCAGCATCCGCGGACAGCCCTACGAGCAGTACTTC. It is translated as CASIRGQPYEQYF. The whole variable domain, filled in from reference TRBV28 and TRBJ2-7, reads DVKVTQSSRYLVKRTGEKVFLECVQDMDHENMFWYRQDPGLGLRLIYFSYDVKMKEKGDIPEGYSVSREKKERFSLILESASTNQTSMYLCASIRGQPYEQYFGPGTRLTVT.

In its sample, this clonotype was seen many times. The DNA of the CDR3 is TGTGCCAGCAGCACGGGACAGGGTACCGAGCAGTACTTC. It encodes CASSTGQGTEQYF. The chain is built from TRBV9 and TRBJ2-7; 9 bases agree with TRBD1. CDR3 length: 13 residues. After removal of 4 bases from V and 6 bases from J, the junction contained 5 bases not matched to a gene. Per germline, CDR1 SGDLS and CDR2 YYNGEE.

This clonotype was counted at least ten times. This CDR3 reads CASSLTPGTNTGELFF. CDR3 bases: TGTGCCAGCAGCTTAACCCCAGGGACGAACACCGGGGAGCTGTTTTTT. The V call is TRBV11-1, the J call TRBJ2-2; possibly TRBD1 for D (5 bases). The germline gives CDR1 SGHAT, CDR2 FQDESV (reference sequence). The CDR3 contains 16 residues. V lost 2 bases to trimming and J lost 0 bases, with 10 bases between them. Together with reference TRBV11-1 and TRBJ2-2, the CDR3 gives the full variable domain: EAEVAQSPRYKITEKSQAVAFWCDPISGHATLYWYRQILGQGPELLVQFQDESVVDDSQLPKDRFSAERLKGVDSTLKIQPAELGDSAMYLCASSLTPGTNTGELFFGEGSRLTVL.

This clonotype was recorded at least ten times. The J gene is TRBJ1-5, the V gene TRBV6-1; tentatively, D is TRBD1 (6 bases). Trimming removed 6 bases from V and 0 bases from J, with 15 bases in between. CDR1 MNHNS and CDR2 SASEGT come from the germline V gene. There are 16 residues in the CDR3. CDR3 protein: CASRKTTGTSNQPQHF. The CDR3 DNA reads as TGTGCCAGCAGGAAGACAACAGGGACTAGCAATCAGCCCCAGCATTTT.

This clonotype was recorded at least ten times. The V and J genes are TRBV19 and TRBJ1-5, with TRBD1 identical over 9 bases. Germline V CDR1 and CDR2: LNHDA, SQIVND (reference sequence). CDR3 length: 15 residues. V shed 3 bases and J 6 bases; nucleotides not matched to a gene: 6. The CDR3: CASSIGTGGGQPQHF. The CDR3 nucleotides are TGTGCCAGTAGTATCGGCACAGGGGGCGGTCAGCCCCAGCATTTT.

This clonotype was seen repeatedly, ten times or more. The rearrangement links TRBV6-2 or TRBV6-3 to TRBJ1-1; TRBD1 is a possible D gene (6 bases). V lost 4 bases and J lost 7, with 10 bases in between. The CDR3 is 12 residues long. In germline, CDR1 is MNHEY, CDR2 SVGEGT. CDR3 amino acids: CASSSQGFEAFF. The DNA for the CDR3 is TGTGCCAGCAGTTCCCAGGGGTTTGAAGCTTTCTTT.

This clonotype showed up many times. The V and J genes are TRBV5-1 and TRBJ1-1, with TRBD1 identical over 7 bases. The CDR3 consists of 14 residues. V lost 4 bases, J lost 1 base, and 4 bases stayed unmatched. Germline values: CDR1 SGHRS, CDR2 YFSETQ. Written as DNA, the CDR3 is TGCGCCAGCAGCCACAGGGGATCGAACACTGAAGCTTTCTTT. Residues: CASSHRGSNTEAFF.

This clonotype has at least ten counts. This chain joins TRBV6-5 and TRBJ1-3; D call uncertain. Germline V gives CDR1 MNHEY, CDR2 SVGAGI. The CDR3 length is 14 residues. V gave up 8 bases and J gave up 0 bases, with 11 bases separating them. The CDR3 sequence is CASHTTRSGNTIYF. As DNA, the CDR3 is TGTGCCAGCCATACAACCCGCTCTGGAAACACCATATATTTT.

In its sample, this clonotype was seen many times. V is TRBV9 and J is TRBJ1-1; the D gene is possibly TRBD1 (5 bases). Trimming removed 3 bases from V and 1 base from J, with 10 bases in between. Germline CDR1 is SGDLS and CDR2 is YYNGEE. The CDR3 runs 14 residues. CDR3 amino acids: CASSAQGWNTEAFF. The CDR3 DNA is TGTGCCAGCAGCGCCCAGGGATGGAACACTGAAGCTTTCTTT. Looking up the rest from reference TRBV9 and TRBJ1-1 gives the full variable domain: DSGVTQTPKHLITATGQRVTLRCSPRSGDLSVYWYQQSLDQGLQFLIQYYNGEERAKGNILERFSAQQFPDLHSELNLSSLELGDSALYFCASSAQGWNTEAFFGQGTRLTVV.

This clonotype was counted at least ten times. The CDR3 DNA reads TGTGCCAGCAGCTTAGCGACAGGGGAGAATCAGCCCCAGCATTTT. Protein product: CASSLATGENQPQHF. The chain has TRBV7-9 and TRBJ1-5; TRBD1 aligns across 8 bases. Germline CDR1 reads SEHNR; CDR2 reads FQNEAQ (reference sequence). This CDR3 has 15 residues. V lost 0 bases, J lost 4 bases, and 2 bases stayed unmatched.

This clonotype was counted many times. V is TRBV25-1 and J is TRBJ1-5, with D possibly TRBD1 on 6 matching bases. V was shortened by 2 bases and J by 0 bases, with 8 bases between the two germline ends. The CDR3 totals 15 residues. Germline CDR1 is MGHDK and CDR2 is SYGVNS. In DNA, the CDR3 is TGTGCCAGCAGTGAAACAGGGTATAGCAATCAGCCCCAGCATTTT. It translates to CASSETGYSNQPQHF.